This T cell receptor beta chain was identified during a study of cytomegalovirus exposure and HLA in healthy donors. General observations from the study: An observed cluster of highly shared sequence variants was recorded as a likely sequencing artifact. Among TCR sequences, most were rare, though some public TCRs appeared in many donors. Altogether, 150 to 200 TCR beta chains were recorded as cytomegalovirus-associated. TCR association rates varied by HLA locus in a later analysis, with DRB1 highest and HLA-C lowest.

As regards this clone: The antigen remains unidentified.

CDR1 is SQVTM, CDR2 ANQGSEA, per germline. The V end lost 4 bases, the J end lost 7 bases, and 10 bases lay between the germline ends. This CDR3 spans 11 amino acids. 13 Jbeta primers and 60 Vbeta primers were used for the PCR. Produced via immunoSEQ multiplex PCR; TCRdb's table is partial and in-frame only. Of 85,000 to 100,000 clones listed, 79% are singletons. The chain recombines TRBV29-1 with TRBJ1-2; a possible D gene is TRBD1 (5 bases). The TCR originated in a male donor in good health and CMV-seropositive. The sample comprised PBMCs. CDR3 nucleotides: TGCAGCGTTGGGTGGAGGGGTGGCTACACCTTC. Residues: CSVGWRGGYTF. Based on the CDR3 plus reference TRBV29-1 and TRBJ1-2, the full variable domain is SAVISQKPSRDICQRGTSLTIQCQVDSQVTMMFWYRQQPGQSLTLIATANQGSEATYESGFVIDKFPISRPNLTFSTLTVSNMSPEDSSIYLCSVGWRGGYTFGSGTRLTVV.